The rows below give T cell receptor beta chains drawn from one sample of a study of human T cells and chemical hapten exposure. TCRdb analysed the RACE reads with MiXCR anew, one entry per CDR3 protein. The table records about 380,000 distinct CDR3 sequences, about 6% of them present only once. This sample comprised whole blood, obtained in connection with sensitization to the hapten diphenylcyclopropenone (DPC). The receptor source for this set is a woman aged 18-29 years with alopecia areata. Some clones in this sample may be carry-over from other donors' samples. Each CDR3 is given with its conserved first and last residue. Each record gives: V gene, clone size, J gene, D gene, CDR3 protein, CDR3 DNA. The D gene is left open where the match is weak. Expanded clones get a size class; other rows say once, few or many, or leave the size out.

v_gene: TRBV7-2; abundance: -; j_gene: TRBJ2-5; d_gene: -; CDR3aa: CASSFFASQGLETQYF; CDR3nt: TGTGCCAGCAGCTTCTTCGCCTCTCAGGGGCTAGAGACCCAGTACTTC
v_gene: TRBV6-2/TRBV6-3; abundance: -; j_gene: TRBJ2-1; d_gene: TRBD2; CDR3aa: CASSLTSGGPSSYNEQFF; CDR3nt: TGTGCCAGCAGTCTGACTAGCGGGGGACCGAGCTCCTACAATGAGCAGTTCTTC
v_gene: TRBV6-6; abundance: many; j_gene: TRBJ1-1; d_gene: -; CDR3aa: CASSYSRGMNTEAFF; CDR3nt: TGTGCCAGCAGTTACTCACGGGGGATGAACACTGAAGCTTTCTTT
v_gene: TRBV7-8; abundance: many; j_gene: TRBJ1-2; d_gene: -; CDR3aa: CASSYRQTYGYTF; CDR3nt: TGTGCCAGCAGCTACCGACAGACCTATGGCTACACCTTC
v_gene: TRBV7-9; abundance: -; j_gene: TRBJ1-1; d_gene: -; CDR3aa: CASRGANEAFF; CDR3nt: TGTGCCAGCAGGGGGGCTAACGAAGCTTTCTTT
v_gene: TRBV20-1; abundance: many; j_gene: TRBJ2-3; d_gene: -; CDR3aa: CSASALGGLRTDTQYF; CDR3nt: TGCAGTGCTAGTGCGTTGGGGGGCCTCAGAACAGATACGCAGTATTTT
v_gene: TRBV15; abundance: -; j_gene: TRBJ1-5; d_gene: -; CDR3aa: CATSRDGEENQPQHF; CDR3nt: TGTGCCACCAGCAGAGATGGGGAGGAAAATCAGCCCCAGCATTTT
v_gene: TRBV27; abundance: -; j_gene: TRBJ1-2; d_gene: -; CDR3aa: CASSLGAGPYGYTF; CDR3nt: TGTGCCAGCAGTTTAGGGGCAGGTCCTTATGGCTACACCTTC
v_gene: TRBV12-3/TRBV12-4; abundance: -; j_gene: TRBJ1-1; d_gene: -; CDR3aa: CASSLSRDEAFF; CDR3nt: TGTGCCAGCAGTTTATCCAGAGATGAAGCTTTCTTT
v_gene: TRBV6-6; abundance: few; j_gene: TRBJ2-3; d_gene: -; CDR3aa: CASSYPGTDTQYF; CDR3nt: TGTGCCAGCAGTTACCCCGGCACAGATACGCAGTATTTT
v_gene: TRBV7-9; abundance: many; j_gene: TRBJ1-1; d_gene: TRBD1; CDR3aa: CASSFMEDRGNTEAFF; CDR3nt: TGTGCCAGCAGTTTTATGGAGGACAGGGGGAACACTGAAGCTTTCTTT
v_gene: TRBV20-1; abundance: -; j_gene: TRBJ2-7; d_gene: TRBD1; CDR3aa: CSATDRGYEQYF; CDR3nt: TGCAGTGCCACCGACAGGGGGTACGAGCAGTACTTC
v_gene: TRBV4-1; abundance: -; j_gene: TRBJ2-1; d_gene: TRBD2; CDR3aa: CASSPGLAGGLRLYNEQFF; CDR3nt: TGCGCCAGCAGCCCGGGACTAGCGGGGGGGCTGAGACTTTACAATGAGCAGTTCTTC
v_gene: TRBV12-5; abundance: few; j_gene: TRBJ2-2; d_gene: -; CDR3aa: CASGRLSSGLQTNTGELFF; CDR3nt: TGTGCTAGTGGGCGCCTCTCGTCGGGATTACAAACGAACACCGGGGAGCTGTTTTTT
v_gene: TRBV27; abundance: many; j_gene: TRBJ2-7; d_gene: TRBD2; CDR3aa: CASSFGTSPYEQYF; CDR3nt: TGTGCCAGCAGTTTCGGGACTAGCCCCTACGAGCAGTACTTC
v_gene: TRBV27; abundance: many; j_gene: TRBJ1-2; d_gene: TRBD1; CDR3aa: CASRGQGWLDGYTF; CDR3nt: TGTGCCAGCAGGGGACAGGGGTGGTTGGATGGCTACACCTTC
v_gene: TRBV20-1; abundance: few; j_gene: TRBJ2-7; d_gene: TRBD2; CDR3aa: CSALSGTATYEQYF; CDR3nt: TGCAGTGCATTAAGCGGGACGGCCACCTACGAGCAGTACTTC
v_gene: TRBV12-3/TRBV12-4; abundance: many; j_gene: TRBJ1-4; d_gene: -; CDR3aa: CASSFSTEKLFF; CDR3nt: TGTGCCAGCAGTTTTTCGACTGAAAAACTGTTTTTT
v_gene: TRBV6-2/TRBV6-3; abundance: many; j_gene: TRBJ2-3; d_gene: TRBD1; CDR3aa: CATTPGQQHTDTQYF; CDR3nt: TGTGCCACGACCCCGGGACAGCAACATACAGATACGCAGTATTTT
v_gene: TRBV5-1; abundance: many; j_gene: TRBJ2-3; d_gene: TRBD2; CDR3aa: CASVSSGNTQYF; CDR3nt: TGCGCCAGTGTATCTAGCGGAAATACGCAGTATTTT
v_gene: TRBV5-6; abundance: many; j_gene: TRBJ1-2; d_gene: -; CDR3aa: CASSLLSDYGYTF; CDR3nt: TGTGCCAGCAGCTTGCTGTCTGACTATGGCTACACCTTC
v_gene: TRBV6-5; abundance: many; j_gene: TRBJ2-2; d_gene: -; CDR3aa: CASSLRVANTGELFF; CDR3nt: TGTGCCAGCAGCCTCAGGGTTGCGAACACCGGGGAGCTGTTTTTT
v_gene: TRBV6-6; abundance: few; j_gene: TRBJ1-6; d_gene: -; CDR3aa: CASKTRVGLNSPLHF; CDR3nt: TGTGCCAGCAAGACCAGGGTGGGTTTGAATTCACCCCTCCACTTT
v_gene: TRBV29-1; abundance: many; j_gene: TRBJ1-1; d_gene: TRBD1; CDR3aa: CSVRGGDRNTEAFF; CDR3nt: TGCAGCGTCAGAGGGGGCGATAGGAACACTGAAGCTTTCTTT
v_gene: TRBV12-3/TRBV12-4; abundance: many; j_gene: TRBJ2-3; d_gene: -; CDR3aa: CASSRGRTDTQYF; CDR3nt: TGTGCCAGCAGCCGGGGGCGCACAGATACGCAGTATTTT
v_gene: TRBV10-3; abundance: -; j_gene: TRBJ1-1; d_gene: -; CDR3aa: CAIMVEWNTEAFF; CDR3nt: TGTGCCATCATGGTCGAATGGAACACTGAAGCTTTCTTT
v_gene: TRBV11-2; abundance: -; j_gene: TRBJ2-3; d_gene: -; CDR3aa: CASSRTTSTDTQYF; CDR3nt: TGTGCCAGCAGCCGGACTACGAGCACAGATACGCAGTATTTT
v_gene: TRBV29-1; abundance: -; j_gene: TRBJ2-5; d_gene: -; CDR3aa: CSVYRVQETQYF; CDR3nt: TGCAGCGTTTACCGGGTCCAAGAGACCCAGTACTTC
v_gene: TRBV19; abundance: -; j_gene: TRBJ2-5; d_gene: -; CDR3aa: CASSSERRKETQYF; CDR3nt: TGTGCCAGTAGCTCTGAACGGCGGAAAGAGACCCAGTACTTC